The 20 T cell receptor beta chains presented below share a single source sample, sequenced in a study of blood T cell repertoires in COVID-19. Profiling relied on immunoSEQ multiplex PCR, and the TCRdb table lists in-frame clones only, not all of them. Among some 220,000 clones listed, roughly four fifths were seen once. The sequenced sample consisted of peripheral blood. The receptors come from a woman aged 70 to 79 with COVID-19, enrolled during active disease.

The V call is TRBV20-1, the J call TRBJ2-1; TRBD1 is a possible D gene (5 bases). Germline CDR1 is DFQATT and CDR2 is SNEGSKA (reference sequence). Trimming left V 3 bases short and J 0 bases short, with 18 bases between. This CDR3 has 17 residues. CDR3 DNA sequence: TGCAGTGCTAGTAGTCCCCCCAGGGCAAGCTCCTACAATGAGCAGTTCTTC. Its protein is CSASSPPRASSYNEQFF.

V usage is TRBV5-1 and J usage is TRBJ2-1; TRBD2 matches 12 bases. This CDR3 has 18 residues. Unmatched junction bases numbered 8, after V lost 4 bases and J lost 0 bases. Germline V gene data show CDR1 as SGHRS and CDR2 as YFSETQ. The CDR3 DNA follows: TGCGCCAGCAGCCCATCCGGACTAGCGGGAACCTCCTACAATGAGCAGTTCTTC. It encodes CASSPSGLAGTSYNEQFF. Variable domain in full (rest from reference TRBV5-1 and TRBJ2-1): KAGVTQTPRYLIKTRGQQVTLSCSPISGHRSVSWYQQTPGQGLQFLFEYFSETQRNKGNFPGRFSGRQFSNSRSEMNVSTLELGDSALYLCASSPSGLAGTSYNEQFFGPGTRLTVL.

The chain carries TRBV6-5 and TRBJ2-2; TRBD1 is a possible D gene (6 bases). Trimming removed 6 bases from V and 8 bases from J, with 19 bases in between. Germline values: CDR1 MNHEY, CDR2 SVGAGI. The CDR3 is 15 amino acids. The CDR3 is CASSPDRPNWGELFF. The CDR3 nucleotides are TGTGCCAGCAGCCCCGACAGGCCGAACTGGGGGGAGCTGTTTTTT.

The rearrangement links TRBV4-3 to TRBJ2-2; weak D call: TRBD2 (6 bases). Between the trimmed V and J ends, which lost 4 bases and 2 bases, there was a span of 11 bases. This CDR3 region has 15 residues. Per the germline V gene, CDR1 is LGHNA and CDR2 is YSLEER. CDR3 protein: CASSLGTLNTGELFF. CDR3 bases: TGCGCCAGCAGCCTCGGGACTCTTAACACCGGGGAGCTGTTTTTT.

This clone was counted once. The chain links TRBV24-1 to TRBJ1-1, with D unresolved. CDR1 is KGHDR, CDR2 SFDVKD, per germline. The CDR3 is made up of 14 amino acids. With 5 bases removed from V and 1 base from J, the gap between germline ends came to 10 bases. For the CDR3, the DNA is TGTGCCACCAGTGGCGGCAGATGGAACACTGAAGCTTTCTTT. Translating gives CATSGGRWNTEAFF.

The chain uses TRBV2 and TRBJ2-1, with a weak D call TRBD2 (6 bases). The CDR3 is 12 amino acids. Germline CDR1 reads SNHLY; CDR2 reads FYNNEI. V was trimmed by 7 bases and J by 6 bases, leaving 10 bases between them. The CDR3 loop is CASKGTLNEQFF. The CDR3, as DNA: TGTGCCAGCAAGGGGACTCTCAATGAGCAGTTCTTC.

This clone has more than one count but fewer than ten. The V and J genes are TRBV19 and TRBJ1-4; TRBD1 might be the D (5 bases). The germline V gene encodes CDR1 LNHDA and CDR2 SQIVND (reference sequence). Trimming removed 5 bases from V and 10 bases from J, with 11 bases in between. The CDR3 extends over 12 amino acids. CDR3 sequence (DNA): TGTGCCAGTAGTCCGCCCCAGGGAAAACTGTTTTTT. Its translation: CASSPPQGKLFF.

J is TRBJ2-7 and V is TRBV5-1, with 8 bases fitting TRBD2. Germline V gene data show CDR1 as SGHRS and CDR2 as YFSETQ. Germline trimming cut 0 bases from V and 5 bases from J; bases unmatched to any gene: 10. CDR3 length equals 16 residues. CDR3 sequence: CASSLGTGRATDEQYF. DNA of the CDR3: TGCGCCAGCAGCTTGGGGACCGGGAGGGCTACTGACGAGCAGTACTTC.

This clone has a single count. The CDR3 bases are TGTGCCAGCAGCCGGGAGGCCTACGAGCAGTACTTC. Translated, it gives CASSREAYEQYF. This chain connects TRBV11-2 to TRBJ2-7, with 7 bases matching TRBD2. Germline values: CDR1 SGHAT, CDR2 FQNNGV. V lost 5 bases to trimming and J lost 2 bases; unmatched junction nucleotides: 0. The CDR3 is 12 residues long.

This clone was detected only a few times. The chain combines TRBV6-5 with TRBJ2-7, with D possibly TRBD2 on 6 matching bases. V lost 0 bases and J 3 bases, leaving 9 bases between the germline ends. The CDR3 is 14 residues long. Per germline, CDR1 MNHEY and CDR2 SVGAGI. In DNA, the CDR3 is TGTGCCAGCAGTTACTCAGGGAGGAACTACGAGCAGTACTTC. Residues: CASSYSGRNYEQYF.

This clone has just a few counts. This chain links TRBV14 with TRBJ2-7; 8 bases are a match to TRBD1. Germline V lookup: CDR1 SGHDN, CDR2 FVKESK. V was clipped by 6 bases and J by 2 bases; unmatched bases: 6. The CDR3 runs to 14 residues. The DNA for the CDR3 is TGTGCCAGCAGGCACGCAGGGGGCGCCTACGAGCAGTACTTC. Translated: CASRHAGGAYEQYF.

The V and J genes are TRBV28 and TRBJ1-4; 8 bases fit TRBD1. In germline, CDR1 is MDHEN, CDR2 SYDVKM. The CDR3 length is 17 residues. V was pared by 3 bases and J by 4 bases, with 10 bases of the junction left unmatched. CDR3 in amino acids: CASSLQGARGGNEKLFF. Written as DNA, the CDR3 is TGTGCCAGCAGTTTGCAGGGGGCCAGAGGGGGTAATGAAAAACTGTTTTTT.

This chain connects TRBV19 to TRBJ2-2; the D gene is possibly TRBD1 (6 bases). This CDR3 has 15 amino acids. V was trimmed by 5 bases and J by 0 bases, leaving 10 bases between them. Germline assignment: CDR1 LNHDA and CDR2 SQIVND (reference sequence). The CDR3 DNA follows: TGTGCCAGTAGTTCGGCAGGGGCGAACACCGGGGAGCTGTTTTTT. Its translation is CASSSAGANTGELFF. Full variable domain (rest looked up from reference TRBV19 and TRBJ2-2): DGGITQSPKYLFRKEGQNVTLSCEQNLNHDAMYWYRQDPGQGLRLIYYSQIVNDFQKGDIAEGYSVSREKKESFPLTVTSAQKNPTAFYLCASSSAGANTGELFFGEGSRLTVL.

The rearrangement links TRBV5-8 to TRBJ1-4; TRBD1 matches at 12 bases. J gave up 8 bases and V 4 bases, and 15 bases lay outside the gene matches. Per the germline V gene, CDR1 is SGHTS and CDR2 is YDEGEE. This CDR3 is 18 amino acids long. Here the CDR3 DNA reads TGTGCCAGCAGCACGGGACAGGGGGCTGGGGCCAATAAGGAAAAACTGTTTTTT. Translated, it gives CASSTGQGAGANKEKLFF.

The chain links TRBV24-1 to TRBJ1-2; D not resolved. Germline V gene data show CDR1 as KGHDR and CDR2 as SFDVKD. V lost 4 bases, J lost 4 bases, and 9 bases lay in between. The CDR3 is 13 residues long. DNA of the CDR3: TGTGCCACCAGTGAGTGGGCTGGCTATGGCTACACCTTC. Its translation is CATSEWAGYGYTF.

The chain carries TRBV7-2 and TRBJ2-7; D unresolved. V lost 1 base and J lost 7, with 11 bases in between. This CDR3 has 13 residues. Looked up from germline, CDR1 is SGHTA and CDR2 is FQGNSA. The CDR3 reads CASSLVSQREQYF. The CDR3 DNA is TGTGCCAGCAGCTTAGTCTCGCAGAGGGAGCAGTACTTC.

The chain has TRBV7-6 and TRBJ2-5, with 11 bases lining up with TRBD2. Unmatched junction bases numbered 9, after V lost 5 bases and J lost 4 bases. The CDR3 totals 16 residues. The germline CDR1 and CDR2 sequences are SGHVS and FNYEAQ. CDR3 protein: CASSRATSGKGETQYF. The CDR3 DNA follows: TGTGCCAGCAGCCGAGCGACTAGCGGGAAGGGAGAGACCCAGTACTTC.

This clone came up a few times. The chain is built from TRBV29-1 and TRBJ2-1; no firm D call. Trimming left V 3 bases short and J 5 bases short, with 11 bases between. Germline V gene sequence: CDR1 SQVTM, CDR2 ANQGSEA. This CDR3 is 13 amino acids long. The DNA of the CDR3 is TGCAGCGTTGATAGAGTGGTCAACAATGAGCAGTTCTTC. It specifies CSVDRVVNNEQFF.

The V and J genes are TRBV29-1 and TRBJ2-5, with 8 bases aligning to TRBD1. This CDR3 region has 13 residues. In germline, CDR1 is SQVTM, CDR2 ANQGSEA. J gave up 2 bases and V 7 bases, and 6 bases lay outside the gene matches. The DNA of the CDR3 is TGCAGCGCCCGGGACAGGAAACAAGAGACCCAGTACTTC. Translating gives CSARDRKQETQYF.

This clone has only a few counts. Germline and junction disagree at one end, which may indicate a read error. The chain combines TRBV2 with TRBJ2-2; the match to TRBD2 covers 11 bases. Germline-derived CDR1 and CDR2 are SNHLY and FYNNEI. The CDR3 extends over 15 amino acids. Here the CDR3 DNA reads TGTGCCAGCAGTGAGACTAGCGGGAACGCCGGGGAGCTGTTTTTT. Its translation: CASSETSGNAGELFF.